A single sample gave rise to the 21 T cell receptor beta chains below, sequenced in a study of blood T cell repertoires in COVID-19. Some clones are missing from TCRdb's copy, which holds only in-frame ones; the method was immunoSEQ multiplex PCR. The sample lists roughly 330,000 clones, around 87% seen once, with about 5.7% in the top ten. The sequenced sample was PBMCs or T cells enriched from blood (not recorded which). Every receptor here comes from a woman younger than 45 who had recovered from COVID-19.

CDR3 DNA sequence: TGTGCCAGCAGCCAAGTCCGGACGGGGGGGCACACCGGGGAGCTGTTTTTT. Protein sequence: CASSQVRTGGHTGELFF. This chain connects TRBV4-2 to TRBJ2-2, with 8 bases lining up with TRBD2. CDR1 and CDR2 from the germline V gene are LGHNA and YNFKEQ. With 1 base clipped from V and 3 bases from J, the junction kept 7 bases outside the gene matches. CDR3 length equals 17 residues.

This clone was seen a handful of times. This rearrangement joins TRBV7-3 to TRBJ2-2; 9 positions match TRBD1. This CDR3 has 15 amino acids. Germline V gene sequence: CDR1 SGHTA, CDR2 FQGTGA. With 5 bases clipped from V and 4 bases from J, the junction kept 5 bases outside the gene matches. The chain's CDR3 is CASSVQGASTGELFF. The CDR3 bases are TGTGCCAGCAGCGTACAGGGGGCCAGCACCGGGGAGCTGTTTTTT.

The chain uses TRBV10-3 and TRBJ1-1; D may be TRBD1 (5 bases). V was pared by 3 bases and J by 0 bases, with 11 bases between. The CDR3 loop spans 15 amino acids. Germline V lookup: CDR1 ENHRY, CDR2 SYGVKD. CDR3 protein: CAISDSGGVNTEAFF. The CDR3 DNA reads TGTGCCATCAGTGATTCGGGGGGGGTGAACACTGAAGCTTTCTTT.

The chain joins TRBV4-3 to TRBJ1-1; D gene ambiguous. The CDR3 is 14 residues long. Trimming removed 1 base at V and 5 bases at J, with 11 bases between. The V gene's germline CDR1 is LGHNA and CDR2 YSLEER. Written as DNA, the CDR3 is TGCGCCAGCAGCCAAGGGGAAGGGAGAACTGAAGCTTTCTTT. The encoded protein is CASSQGEGRTEAFF.

The rearrangement joins TRBV6-2 or TRBV6-3 to TRBJ1-4, with D possibly being TRBD1 (5 bases). Per the germline V gene, CDR1 is MNHEY and CDR2 is SVGEGT. The germline V and J ends were trimmed by 5 bases and 5 bases, with 15 bases remaining between them. The CDR3 consists of 15 residues. The CDR3 region has the DNA TGTGCCAGCAGTGCGGCGGGACCCTTAAATGAAAAACTGTTTTTT. As protein: CASSAAGPLNEKLFF.

The chain carries TRBV3-1 (or the pseudogene TRBV3-2) and TRBJ1-6; 8 nucleotides align to TRBD1. The CDR3 runs to 15 residues. The germline V gene has CDR1 LGHDT and CDR2 YNNKEL (reference sequence). With 3 bases clipped from V and 10 bases from J, the junction kept 8 bases outside the gene matches. CDR3 region: CASSHIQGANSPLHF. The CDR3 coding sequence is TGTGCCAGCAGCCACATCCAGGGGGCGAACTCACCCCTCCACTTT.

This clone was observed a handful of times. The V and J genes are TRBV5-1 and TRBJ1-1; tentatively, D is TRBD1 (6 bases). The germline gives CDR1 SGHRS, CDR2 YFSETQ. Trimming took 4 bases from V and 6 from J, leaving 16 bases between them. This CDR3 contains 14 residues. CDR3 DNA sequence: TGCGCCAGCAGCCTCCGGGGGGGCCAGGCTGAAGCTTTCTTT. Translating it yields CASSLRGGQAEAFF.

This clone has a count of ten or more. This chain joins TRBV3-1 (or the pseudogene TRBV3-2) and TRBJ1-2; 7 nucleotides line up with TRBD1. This CDR3 has 14 residues. V was pared by 7 bases and J by 2 bases, with 7 bases of the junction left unmatched. CDR1 and CDR2 (germline): LGHDT, YNNKEL (reference sequence). The CDR3 DNA reads TGTGCCAGCACCCCACAGGGACAGAACTATGGCTACACCTTC. Encoded protein: CASTPQGQNYGYTF.

The V call is TRBV30, the J call TRBJ1-1; no firm D call. V shed 4 bases and J shed 5 bases, with 14 bases lying between them. CDR3 length: 13 amino acids. CDR1 and CDR2 from the germline V gene are GTSNPN and SVGIG (reference sequence). The CDR3 DNA reads as TGTGCCTGGAACGTTCAGAGGAAAACTGAAGCTTTCTTT. This encodes CAWNVQRKTEAFF. Combining the CDR3 with reference TRBV30 and TRBJ1-1 gives the whole variable domain SQTIHQWPATLVQPVGSPLSLECTVEGTSNPNLYWYRQAAGRGLQLLFYSVGIGQISSEVPQNLSASRPQDRQFILSSKKLLLSDSGFYLCAWNVQRKTEAFFGQGTRLTVV.

The chain links TRBV7-9 to TRBJ1-6; D uncertain. The CDR3 sequence is 14 residues long. V gave up 8 bases and J gave up 4 bases, with 12 bases separating them. Germline V gene sequence: CDR1 SEHNR, CDR2 FQNEAQ (reference sequence). CDR3 in DNA: TGTGCCAGCGCTCCCGAGAGTTATAATTCACCCCTCCACTTT. Residues: CASAPESYNSPLHF.

The V gene is TRBV6-5, the J gene TRBJ1-2; 8 bases line up with TRBD1. With 1 base clipped from V and 5 bases from J, the junction kept 9 bases outside the gene matches. The germline V gene has CDR1 MNHEY and CDR2 SVGAGI. CDR3 length equals 16 residues. CDR3 protein: CASSYFRQGAGYGYTF. The CDR3 DNA is TGTGCCAGCAGTTACTTCAGGCAGGGGGCGGGTTATGGCTACACCTTC.

The chain is built from TRBV19 and TRBJ1-1; D possibly corresponds to TRBD1 (5 bases). Germline V lookup: CDR1 LNHDA, CDR2 SQIVND (reference sequence). Trimming left V 7 bases short and J 1 base short, with 16 bases between. The CDR3 consists of 15 residues. The DNA for the CDR3 is TGTGCCAGTACCTCGGCCGGGGGACCGAACACTGAAGCTTTCTTT. It is translated as CASTSAGGPNTEAFF.

V gene TRBV11-2 combines with J gene TRBJ1-6; D is uncertain. The V gene's germline CDR1 is SGHAT and CDR2 FQNNGV. The CDR3 length is 15 residues. Trimming took off 0 bases at V and 6 bases at J, with 9 bases between the two ends. The CDR3 DNA follows: TGTGCCAGCAGCTTAGAGGGCCAGGCTAATTCACCCCTCCACTTT. This sequence encodes CASSLEGQANSPLHF.

This chain's CDR3 is CASSGTAYTEAFF. CDR3 bases: TGTGCCAGCAGTGGGACAGCATACACTGAAGCTTTCTTT. The V call is TRBV28, the J call TRBJ1-1; 7 bases agree with TRBD1. The CDR3 loop spans 13 amino acids. The J segment lost 3 bases and the V segment lost 5 bases, leaving 3 bases of the junction unmatched. Germline CDR1 and CDR2: MDHEN and SYDVKM.

The CDR3 nucleotides read TGTGCCATCAGTGAGGCGGGGACAGGTTCCTACGAGCAGTACTTC. This sequence encodes CAISEAGTGSYEQYF. The chain carries TRBV10-3 and TRBJ2-7, with 8 nucleotides matching TRBD1. Trimming took 2 bases from V and 1 from J; bases not matched to a gene: 4. The CDR3 has 15 amino acids. Germline V gives CDR1 ENHRY, CDR2 SYGVKD.

CDR3 nucleotide sequence: TGTGCCAGCAGTGAAGCGCCCGCGTACGAGCAGTACTTC. It specifies CASSEAPAYEQYF. The chain recombines TRBV6-1 with TRBJ2-7; D gene uncertain. The CDR3 has 13 residues. V lost 0 bases and J lost 4, with 7 bases in between. Germline assignment: CDR1 MNHNS and CDR2 SASEGT.

V is TRBV5-1 and J is TRBJ2-1, with TRBD2 identical over 7 bases. V lost 7 bases and J lost 0; bases outside the gene matches: 7. The length of the CDR3 is 15 residues. CDR1 is SGHRS, CDR2 YFSETQ, per germline. The CDR3 is CASLSGASSYNEQFF. The CDR3 nucleotides read TGCGCCAGCCTGAGCGGGGCGAGCTCCTACAATGAGCAGTTCTTC. The full variable domain, with the rest looked up from reference TRBV5-1 and TRBJ2-1, is KAGVTQTPRYLIKTRGQQVTLSCSPISGHRSVSWYQQTPGQGLQFLFEYFSETQRNKGNFPGRFSGRQFSNSRSEMNVSTLELGDSALYLCASLSGASSYNEQFFGPGTRLTVL.

This chain uses TRBV4-1 with TRBJ1-5; 7 bases line up with TRBD1. CDR3 length equals 15 residues. Germline assignment: CDR1 MGHRA and CDR2 YSYEKL. V lost 8 bases and J lost 5; bases outside the gene matches: 12. The CDR3 DNA sequence: TGCGCCAGCCCAACAACCGACAGGGACGATCAGCCCCAGCATTTT. Translating gives CASPTTDRDDQPQHF.

The V and J genes are TRBV18 and TRBJ1-5; 7 bases map to TRBD1. From germline, CDR1 is KGHSH and CDR2 LQKENI. The CDR3 has 14 residues. J gave up 4 bases and V 3 bases, and 3 bases lay outside the gene matches. CDR3 nucleotide sequence: TGTGCCAGCTCACCGACAGGGACTAATCAGCCCCAGCATTTT. It encodes CASSPTGTNQPQHF.

The CDR3 nucleotides read TGTGCCAGCAGCCCGGATCGGGCTAACTATGGCTACACCTTC. This encodes CASSPDRANYGYTF. The V call is TRBV9, the J call TRBJ1-2, with no clear D. Germline V CDR1 and CDR2: SGDLS, YYNGEE. This CDR3 has 14 amino acids. Trimming left V 4 bases short and J 0 bases short, with 10 bases between.

The chain couples TRBV19 to TRBJ1-6; D perhaps matches TRBD1 (6 bases). The CDR3 runs to 14 residues. In germline, CDR1 is LNHDA, CDR2 SQIVND (reference sequence). V was pared by 9 bases and J by 5 bases, with 14 bases between. CDR3 amino acids: CARGQQGNNSPLHF. The CDR3 bases are TGTGCCAGAGGACAGCAGGGAAATAATTCACCCCTCCACTTT.